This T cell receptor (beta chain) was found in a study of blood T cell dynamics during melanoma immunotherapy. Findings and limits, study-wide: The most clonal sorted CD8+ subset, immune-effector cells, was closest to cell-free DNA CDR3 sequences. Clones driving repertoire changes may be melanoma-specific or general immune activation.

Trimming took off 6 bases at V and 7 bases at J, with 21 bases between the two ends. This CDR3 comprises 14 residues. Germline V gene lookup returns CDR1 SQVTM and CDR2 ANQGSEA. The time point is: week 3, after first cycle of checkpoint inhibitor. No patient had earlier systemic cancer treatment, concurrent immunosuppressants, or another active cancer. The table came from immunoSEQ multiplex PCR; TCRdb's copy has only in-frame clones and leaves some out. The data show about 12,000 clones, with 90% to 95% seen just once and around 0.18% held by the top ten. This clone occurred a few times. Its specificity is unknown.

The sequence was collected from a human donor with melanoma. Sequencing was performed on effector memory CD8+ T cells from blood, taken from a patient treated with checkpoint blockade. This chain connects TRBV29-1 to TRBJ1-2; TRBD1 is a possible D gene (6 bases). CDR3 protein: CSVPQLQQGRGYTF. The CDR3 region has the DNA TGCAGCGTGCCACAGCTCCAACAGGGTCGTGGCTACACCTTC.